The T cell receptor beta chain described here comes from a study of blood T cell repertoires in COVID-19. Measured with immunoSEQ multiplex PCR; TCRdb has only the in-frame clones, and not every one. Of around 220,000 clones in the sample, under 95% are singletons; the top ten hold 1.5% to 2%. In germline, CDR1 is MNHEY, CDR2 SVGEGT. The CDR3 has 10 residues. Worth noting for this clone: One end of the junction varies from germline; a read error may be responsible.

Material: PBMCs or T cells enriched from blood (not recorded which). This chain connects TRBV6-2 or TRBV6-3 to TRBJ2-7; D remains unclear. The source is a woman under 30 who had recovered from COVID-19. CDR3 sequence (DNA): TGTGCCAGCAGTCCCGTCCTCGTAAACTTC. It codes for CASSPVLVNF.